The 30 T cell receptor beta chains given below trace back to one sample, sequenced in a study of beta chain features in type 1 diabetes. Expressed TCRB transcripts were sequenced because the entire RNA isolate underwent reverse transcription. Method: immunoSEQ multiplex PCR; TCRdb's copy keeps in-frame clones and lacks some. The sample holds roughly 240,000 clones, approximately 25% seen once. Their cognate antigens are unknown. Broader study findings: Shorter TCRB CDR3s, moderately but significantly so, were found in Type 1 diabetes patients in all four CD4+ subsets.

The sample comprised naive CD4+ T cells from blood. The receptors originated from a woman in her 30s with type 1 diabetes.

CDR3 region: CASSVGRLALGELFF. In DNA, the CDR3 is TGTGCCAGCAGCGTAGGGAGGCTAGCGCTCGGGGAGCTGTTTTTT. The V gene is TRBV9, the J gene TRBJ2-2, with TRBD2 as a possible D gene (6 bases). CDR1 is SGDLS, CDR2 YYNGEE, per germline. The CDR3 length is 15 residues. Trimming removed 0 bases from V and 7 bases from J, with 13 bases in between.

The chain has TRBV4-1 and TRBJ2-3, with 8 bases fitting TRBD2. The germline V gene encodes CDR1 MGHRA and CDR2 YSYEKL. With 1 base clipped from V and 2 bases from J, the junction kept 14 bases outside the gene matches. The CDR3 loop spans 19 amino acids. For the CDR3, the DNA is TGCGCCAGCAGCCAAGGAATAGCGGGAAGCGGGATGATCACAGATACGCAGTATTTT. It encodes CASSQGIAGSGMITDTQYF.

This sequence joins TRBV11-3 and TRBJ1-1, with 7 bases that match TRBD1. The trim removed 4 bases at V and 1 base at J, leaving 3 bases unmatched. Germline values: CDR1 SGHNT, CDR2 YENEEA. The CDR3 sequence is 14 residues long. CDR3 bases: TGTGCCAGCAGCTCCCGGGACAGGAACACTGAAGCTTTCTTT. Encoded protein: CASSSRDRNTEAFF.

The chain couples TRBV11-2 to TRBJ2-3; 12 bases map to TRBD2. CDR1 SGHAT and CDR2 FQNNGV come from the germline V gene. With 3 bases clipped from V and 6 bases from J, the junction kept 7 bases outside the gene matches. This CDR3 has 16 amino acids. The CDR3 is CASSFPSGRAFDTQYF. For the CDR3, the DNA is TGTGCCAGCAGCTTCCCTAGCGGGAGGGCCTTCGATACGCAGTATTTT.

The chain links TRBV30 to TRBJ2-5; D possibly corresponds to TRBD2 (5 bases). Trimming stripped 5 bases from V and 4 bases from J, with 8 bases between. The V gene's germline CDR1 is GTSNPN and CDR2 SVGIG (reference sequence). CDR3 length: 11 amino acids. The CDR3 sequence is CAWGRGETQYF. The CDR3, as DNA: TGTGCCTGGGGCCGGGGAGAGACCCAGTACTTC. Looking up the rest from reference TRBV30 and TRBJ2-5 gives the full variable domain: SQTIHQWPATLVQPVGSPLSLECTVEGTSNPNLYWYRQAAGRGLQLLFYSVGIGQISSEVPQNLSASRPQDRQFILSSKKLLLSDSGFYLCAWGRGETQYFGPGTRLLVL.

About this clone: Within the sample, other DNA sequences also encode this same CDR3. The chain recombines TRBV6-1 with TRBJ2-7, with 7 positions matching TRBD2. The CDR3 is made up of 14 amino acids. CDR1 and CDR2 (germline): MNHNS, SASEGT. V gave up 3 bases and J gave up 3 bases; unmatched junction bases: 5. CDR3 sequence: CASSEPGLSYEQYF. CDR3 bases: TGTGCCAGCAGTGAGCCGGGACTAAGCTACGAGCAGTACTTC.

This clone appeared a few times. The rearrangement links TRBV7-3 to TRBJ1-2; 8 nucleotides align to TRBD1. The CDR3 length is 15 residues. With 4 bases clipped from V and 0 bases from J, the junction kept 4 bases outside the gene matches. Germline V CDR1 and CDR2: SGHTA, FQGTGA. Written as DNA, the CDR3 is TGTGCCAGCAGCTACGGACAGGGCGCTAACTATGGCTACACCTTC. It is translated as CASSYGQGANYGYTF.

This clone was detected only a few times. The genes are TRBV29-1 and TRBJ2-7, with 8 bases identical to TRBD2. The V gene's germline CDR1 is SQVTM and CDR2 ANQGSEA. V shed 6 bases and J 2 bases; nucleotides not matched to a gene: 9. The CDR3 is 14 residues long. The CDR3 here is CSVSRSGRAYEQYF. DNA for the CDR3: TGCAGCGTCAGTAGGTCCGGGAGGGCCTACGAGCAGTACTTC.

This sequence joins TRBV27 and TRBJ1-2; 7 bases agree with TRBD1. CDR3 length: 15 residues. The germline V gene encodes CDR1 MNHEY and CDR2 SMNVEV (reference sequence). With V trimmed by 2 bases and J by 4 bases, 7 bases remained unmatched. The CDR3 DNA follows: TGTGCCAGCAGTTTACTCGGACAGGCGAGCTATGGCTACACCTTC. Its protein is CASSLLGQASYGYTF.

This clone was picked up one time. The chain joins TRBV11-3 to TRBJ1-1, with D unclear. Deletions cut 4 bases from V and 1 base from J, with 10 bases between. The germline V gene encodes CDR1 SGHNT and CDR2 YENEEA. This CDR3 is 14 amino acids long. CDR3 loop: CASSSLWRNTEAFF. CDR3 sequence (DNA): TGTGCCAGCAGCTCCCTGTGGAGGAACACTGAAGCTTTCTTT.

The chain employs TRBV11-2 and TRBJ2-1; TRBD2 agrees at 11 bases. V was pared by 5 bases and J by 8 bases, with 8 bases of the junction left unmatched. Germline V lookup: CDR1 SGHAT, CDR2 FQNNGV. The CDR3 consists of 15 residues. The CDR3 DNA is TGTGCCAGCAGCATTTTAGCGGGAGGGTCCCATGAGCAGTTCTTC. Amino acids: CASSILAGGSHEQFF.

There are a few counts of this clone. The chain recombines TRBV6-6 with TRBJ2-5; 8 bases line up with TRBD2. V was pared by 5 bases and J by 2 bases, with 4 bases of the junction left unmatched. This CDR3 has 14 amino acids. Germline V CDR1 and CDR2: MNHNY, SVGAGI (reference sequence). Here the CDR3 reads CASSQTSEQETQYF. Written as DNA, the CDR3 is TGTGCCAGCAGTCAGACTAGCGAACAAGAGACCCAGTACTTC.

V gene TRBV25-1 combines with J gene TRBJ2-1; 10 nucleotides align to TRBD2. The CDR3 is 16 residues long. Germline-derived CDR1 and CDR2 are MGHDK and SYGVNS. After removal of 5 bases from V and 5 bases from J, the junction contained 9 bases not matched to a gene. CDR3 residues: CASSTPSGRGDNEQFF. CDR3 bases: TGTGCCAGCAGTACTCCTAGCGGGAGAGGGGACAATGAGCAGTTCTTC.

This clone has a handful of counts. The chain carries TRBV23-1 and TRBJ2-3; 8 nucleotides agree with TRBD1. TRBV23-1 is an ORF for which the function is uncertain. Trimming removed 8 bases from V and 2 bases from J; junction bases left unmatched: 9. The length of the CDR3 is 15 residues. CDR3 amino acids: CASRSGQGHTDTQYF. The CDR3 DNA follows: TGCGCCAGCCGCTCCGGACAGGGCCACACAGATACGCAGTATTTT.

This clone occurred a few times. The chain carries TRBV6-1 and TRBJ1-2; 8 bases map to TRBD1. Germline lookup yields CDR1 MNHNS and CDR2 SASEGT. Trimming removed 3 bases from V and 4 bases from J; junction bases left unmatched: 4. The CDR3 is 14 amino acids. The CDR3 sequence: CASSDWTGSYGYTF. For the CDR3, the DNA is TGTGCCAGCAGTGACTGGACAGGGAGCTATGGCTACACCTTC.

V gene TRBV5-1 combines with J gene TRBJ2-5, with 7 bases identical to TRBD2. The germline CDR1 and CDR2 sequences are SGHRS and YFSETQ. This CDR3 has 15 amino acids. V lost 1 base to trimming and J lost 5 bases; unmatched junction nucleotides: 8. The DNA for the CDR3 is TGCGCCAGCAGCTTGTTGGCTAGCGGAGTGGAGACCCAGTACTTC. Translation gives CASSLLASGVETQYF.

The CDR3 DNA is TGTGCCAGCAGTTACGTGAGCGGGAGGGCGGAGACCCAGTACTTC. Translated: CASSYVSGRAETQYF. The V gene is TRBV6-5, the J gene TRBJ2-5; 10 bases agree with TRBD2. This CDR3 region has 15 residues. Germline CDR1 MNHEY, CDR2 SVGAGI. V shed 2 bases and J 5 bases; nucleotides not matched to a gene: 5.

This clone was found a few times. V usage is TRBV9 and J usage is TRBJ2-6; perhaps TRBD1 as D (6 bases). Per the germline V gene, CDR1 is SGDLS and CDR2 is YYNGEE. V dropped 4 bases and J dropped 1 base, with 12 bases sitting between them. The CDR3 runs 16 residues. CDR3 residues: CASSLAGQSGANVLTF. In nucleotides, the CDR3 is TGTGCCAGCAGCCTGGCAGGACAGTCTGGGGCCAACGTCCTGACTTTC. Full variable domain (rest looked up from reference TRBV9 and TRBJ2-6): DSGVTQTPKHLITATGQRVTLRCSPRSGDLSVYWYQQSLDQGLQFLIQYYNGEERAKGNILERFSAQQFPDLHSELNLSSLELGDSALYFCASSLAGQSGANVLTFGAGSRLTVL.

In this sample, this clone turned up a few times. This sequence joins TRBV29-1 and TRBJ1-2; 8 nucleotides agree with TRBD1. The CDR3 spans 13 residues. CDR1 and CDR2 from the germline V gene are SQVTM and ANQGSEA. J gave up 3 bases and V 7 bases, and 7 bases lay outside the gene matches. The CDR3 protein is CSASDRAYYGYTF. The CDR3 DNA is TGCAGCGCATCGGACAGGGCGTACTATGGCTACACCTTC.

The chain is built from TRBV7-3 and TRBJ1-2; the match to TRBD1 covers 9 bases. This CDR3 spans 18 amino acids. Per germline, CDR1 SGHTA and CDR2 FQGTGA. J lost 3 bases, V lost 5 bases, and 16 bases had no gene match. The CDR3 protein is CASSPTAGTGYPYYGYTF. The CDR3 DNA follows: TGTGCCAGCAGCCCTACCGCCGGGACAGGGTATCCCTACTATGGCTACACCTTC.

This clone has a handful of counts. This chain uses TRBV18 with TRBJ2-6; tentative D call: TRBD2 (5 bases). This CDR3 is 16 amino acids long. The germline V gene has CDR1 KGHSH and CDR2 LQKENI. With 3 bases removed from V and 5 bases from J, the gap between germline ends came to 14 bases. CDR3 coding DNA: TGTGCCAGCTCACCTCCCCCCGGGGTCTGGGCCAACGTCCTGACTTTC. It is translated as CASSPPPGVWANVLTF. Supplemented by reference TRBV18 and TRBJ2-6, the full variable domain reads NAGVMQNPRHLVRRRGQEARLRCSPMKGHSHVYWYRQLPEEGLKFMVYLQKENIIDESGMPKERFSAEFPKEGPSILRIQQVVRGDSAAYFCASSPPPGVWANVLTFGAGSRLTVL.

The V gene is TRBV30, the J gene TRBJ1-2; no reliable D call. Looked up from germline, CDR1 is GTSNPN and CDR2 is SVGIG (reference sequence). V was trimmed by 0 bases and J by 11 bases, leaving 10 bases between them. This CDR3 contains 11 residues. CDR3 amino acids: CAWSVGGPYTF. Written as DNA, the CDR3 is TGTGCCTGGAGTGTAGGAGGGCCATACACCTTC.

This clone was recorded a few times. The V and J genes are TRBV9 and TRBJ2-1; 8 positions match TRBD2. The length of the CDR3 is 19 residues. The ends lost 0 bases at V and 1 base at J; junction bases unmatched: 12. The V gene's germline CDR1 is SGDLS and CDR2 YYNGEE. CDR3 DNA sequence: TGTGCCAGCAGCGTAGCTGGAGGAGGAATAGCGGGGTCCTACAATGAGCAGTTCTTC. It is translated as CASSVAGGGIAGSYNEQFF.

The chain combines TRBV5-1 with TRBJ2-2, with a tentative D call TRBD2 (6 bases). The length of the CDR3 is 15 residues. The germline V and J ends were trimmed by 3 bases and 1 base, with 10 bases remaining between them. Germline values: CDR1 SGHRS, CDR2 YFSETQ. CDR3 sequence reads: CASSYLRENTGELFF. For the CDR3, the DNA is TGCGCCAGCAGCTACTTGCGGGAGAACACCGGGGAGCTGTTTTTT.

This clone has a handful of counts. The chain is built from TRBV11-2 and TRBJ2-1, with D hard to call. Trimming took 2 bases from V and 4 from J, leaving 3 bases between them. This CDR3 region has 12 residues. Germline V gene sequence: CDR1 SGHAT, CDR2 FQNNGV. CDR3 nucleotides: TGTGCCAGCAGCTTACAGTACAATGAGCAGTTCTTC. Translation gives CASSLQYNEQFF.

The chain joins TRBV7-9 to TRBJ1-3; D unclear. The CDR3 loop spans 14 amino acids. The V end lost 4 bases, the J end lost 0 bases, and 7 bases lay between the germline ends. Germline V lookup: CDR1 SEHNR, CDR2 FQNEAQ (reference sequence). CDR3 protein: CASSSRNSGNTIYF. In DNA form, the CDR3 reads TGTGCCAGCAGCTCCAGAAACTCTGGAAACACCATATATTTT. Together with reference TRBV7-9 and TRBJ1-3, the CDR3 gives the full variable domain: DTGVSQNPRHKITKRGQNVTFRCDPISEHNRLYWYRQTLGQGPEFLTYFQNEAQLEKSRLLSDRFSAERPKGSFSTLEIQRTEQGDSAMYLCASSSRNSGNTIYFGEGSWLTVV.

The chain joins TRBV7-9 to TRBJ2-5; D is undetermined. Germline V gene lookup returns CDR1 SEHNR and CDR2 FQNEAQ (reference sequence). Trimming took off 1 base at V and 5 bases at J, with 11 bases between the two ends. CDR3 length: 14 residues. The CDR3 DNA sequence: TGTGCCAGCAGCTTAGGTGGAAGCGAGGAGACCCAGTACTTC. Translated: CASSLGGSEETQYF.

Only a few counts were recorded for this clone. This chain joins TRBV29-1 and TRBJ2-3; tentatively, D is TRBD2 (7 bases). V dropped 5 bases and J dropped 7 bases, with 34 bases sitting between them. CDR1 and CDR2 from the germline V gene are SQVTM and ANQGSEA. The CDR3 has 19 amino acids. The CDR3 DNA reads as TGCAGCGTTAGGCCCAGGGGAACGTTACTAGCGTCGGATTTTCATACGCAGTATTTT. Translated, it gives CSVRPRGTLLASDFHTQYF.

This chain joins TRBV29-1 and TRBJ1-2; TRBD1 is a possible D gene (6 bases). The CDR3 covers 14 residues. The V end was cut by 1 base, the J end by 4 bases, with 13 bases between. Germline V gene sequence: CDR1 SQVTM, CDR2 ANQGSEA. CDR3 sequence (DNA): TGCAGCGTTGAAGGGGGGCGCGAGACCTATGGCTACACCTTC. It is translated as CSVEGGRETYGYTF.

About this clone: The same CDR3 can be traced to other DNA sequences in this sample. The V gene is TRBV9, the J gene TRBJ2-1; D unresolved. The V gene's germline CDR1 is SGDLS and CDR2 YYNGEE. V was shortened by 0 bases and J by 7 bases, with 5 bases between the two germline ends. CDR3 length: 12 residues. This chain's CDR3 is CASSVGDNEQFF. As DNA, the CDR3 is TGTGCCAGCAGCGTAGGAGATAATGAGCAGTTCTTC.